Below, 27 T cell receptor beta chains from the same sample are listed, as sequenced in a study of type 1 regulatory T cells. One entry per CDR3 protein, called by TCRdb with MiXCR from the reads. The data contain 20,000 to 30,000 distinct CDR3 sequences, approximately 72% of them singletons. These receptors lack a known antigen. Sequencing used cultured T cells, either the whole culture or a sorted T cell fraction (not recorded which). As for subset: Tr1-enriched cell product generated in vitro against host alloantigens. The receptors were sampled from a human donor in good health.

This sequence joins TRBV5-4 and TRBJ2-5, with D hard to call. This CDR3 comprises 14 residues. The V end was cut by 0 bases, the J end by 1 base, with 7 bases between. Looked up from germline, CDR1 is SGHNT and CDR2 is YYREEE (reference sequence). CDR3 protein: CASSLGASQETQYF. The CDR3 region has the DNA TGTGCCAGCAGCTTGGGTGCCAGCCAAGAGACCCAGTACTTC.

The chain carries TRBV5-1 and TRBJ2-1; no reliable D call. CDR1 is SGHRS, CDR2 YFSETQ, per germline. Deletions cut 2 bases from V and 3 bases from J, with 3 bases between. The CDR3 contains 12 residues. The CDR3 sequence: CASSFDYNEQFF. CDR3 DNA sequence: TGCGCCAGCAGCTTTGACTACAATGAGCAGTTCTTC.

The chain links TRBV5-1 to TRBJ2-1; D is unclear. The CDR3 spans 14 residues. V gave up 5 bases and J gave up 2 bases, with 11 bases separating them. CDR1 is SGHRS and CDR2 is YFSETQ in the germline V gene. CDR3: CASSFPETYNEQFF. The DNA for the CDR3 is TGCGCCAGCAGTTTCCCAGAAACCTACAATGAGCAGTTCTTC.

The chain has TRBV18 and TRBJ2-3; D unclear. Germline lookup yields CDR1 KGHSH and CDR2 LQKENI. The CDR3 has 14 residues. Trimming left V 8 bases short and J 4 bases short, with 16 bases between. CDR3 sequence: CASNGPTSPDTQYF. The DNA for the CDR3 is TGTGCCAGCAACGGGCCTACTTCCCCAGATACGCAGTATTTT.

This clonotype occurred once. The J gene is TRBJ1-1, the V gene TRBV7-9; D ambiguous. The V gene lost 1 base and the J gene lost 2 bases, with 11 bases spanning the gap. Per the germline V gene, CDR1 is SEHNR and CDR2 is FQNEAQ (reference sequence). The CDR3 extends over 15 amino acids. CDR3 sequence: CASSLVNVVNTEAFF. The CDR3 DNA sequence: TGTGCCAGCAGCTTAGTGAACGTAGTCAACACTGAAGCTTTCTTT.

The chain joins TRBV9 to TRBJ2-5, with 9 bases fitting TRBD2. Trimming at V came to 0 bases and at J to 4 bases, leaving 4 bases not matched to a gene. Germline V CDR1 and CDR2: SGDLS, YYNGEE. The CDR3 covers 15 residues. CDR3 sequence: CASSVDSGGRETQYF. CDR3 DNA: TGTGCCAGCAGCGTAGATAGCGGGGGACGAGAGACCCAGTACTTC.

This clonotype rates as medium-sized. This chain uses TRBV4-2 with TRBJ2-7, with 7 bases fitting TRBD1. V lost 7 bases to trimming and J lost 4 bases; unmatched junction nucleotides: 10. Germline V lookup: CDR1 LGHNA, CDR2 YNFKEQ. This CDR3 spans 14 amino acids. As DNA, the CDR3 is TGTGCCAGCAAAAGGACAGGAGAAGCTTACGAGCAGTACTTC. Translation: CASKRTGEAYEQYF.

The chain employs TRBV18 and TRBJ2-3; 11 bases are shared with TRBD2. The CDR3 consists of 17 residues. V lost 1 base to trimming and J lost 1 base; unmatched junction nucleotides: 4. In germline, CDR1 is KGHSH, CDR2 LQKENI. The CDR3 nucleotides are TGTGCCAGCTCACCACTGCAACTAGCGGGGGGCACAGATACGCAGTATTTT. Amino acid sequence: CASSPLQLAGGTDTQYF.

The chain is built from TRBV3-1 and TRBJ1-1; tentatively, D is TRBD1 (5 bases). Trimming left V 1 base short and J 13 bases short, with 16 bases between. This CDR3 spans 13 amino acids. CDR1 and CDR2 from the germline V gene are LGHDT and YNNKEL (reference sequence). CDR3 sequence (DNA): TGTGCCAGCAGCCAAGGATTCCCCAAGGGGCATTTCTTT. Protein sequence: CASSQGFPKGHFF.

This clonotype has a single count. The V gene is TRBV20-1, the J gene TRBJ2-5; D perhaps matches TRBD1 (6 bases). Germline values: CDR1 DFQATT, CDR2 SNEGSKA (reference sequence). This CDR3 is 14 amino acids long. Trimming took off 6 bases at V and 0 bases at J, with 14 bases between the two ends. The CDR3 DNA is TGCAGTGCCTCCGGACAGACCTACCAAGAGACCCAGTACTTC. It yields the protein CSASGQTYQETQYF.

The V and J genes are TRBV7-9 and TRBJ1-2, with D perhaps matching TRBD1 (5 bases). The germline V gene has CDR1 SEHNR and CDR2 FQNEAQ (reference sequence). V dropped 1 base and J dropped 4 bases, with 16 bases sitting between them. The length of the CDR3 is 16 residues. The CDR3 DNA reads as TGTGCCAGCAGCTTAGTCAAAGGGGAGGGAAGCTATGGCTACACCTTC. Its protein product is CASSLVKGEGSYGYTF.

This chain links TRBV27 with TRBJ1-2; 8 nucleotides agree with TRBD1. Germline trimming cut 4 bases from V and 2 bases from J; bases unmatched to any gene: 6. The CDR3 runs 15 residues. The germline gives CDR1 MNHEY, CDR2 SMNVEV (reference sequence). The CDR3 sequence: CASSSPGQGNYGYTF. The CDR3 nucleotides read TGTGCCAGCAGTTCCCCCGGACAGGGAAACTATGGCTACACCTTC.

The gene calls are TRBV4-1 and TRBJ1-5, with a tentative D call TRBD1 (5 bases). Trimming cost V 6 bases and J 5 bases, with 20 bases left between them. The CDR3 has 16 amino acids. Germline loops: CDR1 MGHRA, CDR2 YSYEKL. CDR3: CASSQSGTGTDQPQHF. The CDR3 coding sequence is TGCGCCAGCAGTCAATCGGGGACCGGGACCGATCAGCCCCAGCATTTT.

This clonotype occurred a few times. V usage is TRBV6-2 or TRBV6-3 and J usage is TRBJ2-3; 8 nucleotides match TRBD2. Trimming cost V 2 bases and J 10 bases; bases outside gene matches: 8. Germline V gene sequence: CDR1 MNHEY, CDR2 SVGEGT. The CDR3 has 14 amino acids. The CDR3 loop is CASSYKAGASAQYF. In DNA form, the CDR3 reads TGTGCCAGCAGTTACAAAGCGGGAGCTTCGGCGCAGTATTTT.

This chain joins TRBV5-5 and TRBJ2-1; 9 bases map to TRBD1. The V segment lost 1 base and the J segment 15 bases; nucleotides outside the gene matches: 8. This CDR3 has 13 residues. CDR1 and CDR2 (germline): SGHKS, YYEKEE (reference sequence). The CDR3 DNA follows: TGTGCCAGCAGCTTGTGGGACAGGGACTCCGGGTTCTTC. Translated: CASSLWDRDSGFF.

This chain joins TRBV20-1 and TRBJ2-1, with TRBD2 matching 8 bases. The trim removed 6 bases at V and 6 bases at J, leaving 10 bases unmatched. The CDR3 has 14 amino acids. Germline V gene data show CDR1 as DFQATT and CDR2 as SNEGSKA (reference sequence). CDR3 sequence (DNA): TGCAGTGCCTACTCGGGGGGGCAGGCCAATGAGCAGTTCTTC. Translating gives CSAYSGGQANEQFF.

The CDR3 is CASSHPGQVTEQFF. The DNA of the CDR3 is TGTGCCAGCAGCCATCCGGGACAGGTCACTGAGCAGTTCTTC. The chain uses TRBV11-3 and TRBJ2-1; TRBD1 matches 8 bases. The germline CDR1 and CDR2 sequences are SGHNT and YENEEA. CDR3 length: 14 residues. The V and J ends lost 5 bases and 9 bases, in that order; junction bases with no gene match: 9.

The chain carries TRBV4-1 and TRBJ2-1; unclear D gene. The germline V gene has CDR1 MGHRA and CDR2 YSYEKL. Deletions cut 5 bases from V and 0 bases from J, with 17 bases between. The CDR3 totals 17 residues. DNA for the CDR3: TGCGCCAGCAGCTACGACGGGTCAAGGAGCTCCTACAATGAGCAGTTCTTC. Its translation: CASSYDGSRSSYNEQFF.

The sample holds one count of this clonotype. The V gene is TRBV11-3, the J gene TRBJ2-7; 8 nucleotides match TRBD1. V lost 1 base, J lost 5 bases, and 7 bases stayed unmatched. Per the germline V gene, CDR1 is SGHNT and CDR2 is YENEEA. This CDR3 is 15 amino acids long. The CDR3 sequence is CASSLARTGIHEQYF. The CDR3 nucleotides are TGTGCCAGCAGCTTAGCAAGGACAGGGATCCACGAGCAGTACTTC.

V is TRBV18 and J is TRBJ2-3; the D gene is possibly TRBD1 (5 bases). Per germline, CDR1 KGHSH and CDR2 LQKENI. V lost 2 bases and J 2 bases, leaving 11 bases between the germline ends. The CDR3 runs 15 residues. In DNA form, the CDR3 reads TGTGCCAGCTCACCAATTGGCAGGGACACAGATACGCAGTATTTT. This encodes CASSPIGRDTDTQYF.

Within the sample, this clonotype is medium-sized. This chain joins TRBV12-3 or TRBV12-4 and TRBJ2-2; D is undetermined. V was pared by 1 base and J by 2 bases, with 8 bases between. The CDR3 has 15 residues. Here the CDR3 DNA reads TGTGCCAGCAGTTTAGGTCAGATTAACACCGGGGAGCTGTTTTTT. Encoded protein: CASSLGQINTGELFF.

There are a few counts of this clonotype. The gene calls are TRBV7-2 and TRBJ2-6; D is unresolved. V lost 1 base, J lost 0 bases, and 10 bases lay in between. The CDR3 runs to 17 residues. Germline V gene sequence: CDR1 SGHTA, CDR2 FQGNSA. CDR3 sequence (DNA): TGTGCCAGCAGCTTAGTCGGCGGTTCCTCTGGGGCCAACGTCCTGACTTTC. This sequence encodes CASSLVGGSSGANVLTF.

The chain combines TRBV12-3 or TRBV12-4 with TRBJ2-1; D is ambiguous. The CDR3 extends over 11 amino acids. V lost 1 base, J lost 9 bases, and 4 bases lay in between. CDR3: CASSLGREQFF. As DNA, the CDR3 is TGTGCCAGCAGTTTAGGTCGTGAGCAGTTCTTC.

V usage is TRBV19 and J usage is TRBJ1-1; the match to TRBD1 covers 7 bases. V lost 5 bases to trimming and J lost 0 bases; unmatched junction nucleotides: 3. Germline V gene lookup returns CDR1 LNHDA and CDR2 SQIVND (reference sequence). This CDR3 comprises 14 residues. The CDR3 reads CASSADRVNTEAFF. CDR3 bases: TGTGCCAGTAGTGCCGACAGGGTGAACACTGAAGCTTTCTTT.

The rearrangement uses TRBV7-2 and TRBJ1-5; maybe TRBD1 (6 bases). V was clipped by 5 bases and J by 4 bases, with 12 bases between them. Germline V lookup: CDR1 SGHTA, CDR2 FQGNSA. This CDR3 region has 14 residues. The CDR3 region is CASSVQGFNQPQHF. The CDR3 DNA reads TGTGCCAGCAGCGTACAGGGTTTTAATCAGCCCCAGCATTTT.

The V call is TRBV20-1, the J call TRBJ2-7, with D perhaps TRBD2 (6 bases). The V end was cut by 0 bases, the J end by 3 bases, with 15 bases between. Germline CDR1 DFQATT, CDR2 SNEGSKA (reference sequence). The CDR3 is made up of 15 amino acids. The CDR3 sequence: CSARDRTVGGYEQYF. CDR3 bases: TGCAGTGCTAGAGATCGAACGGTGGGAGGCTACGAGCAGTACTTC.

The chain uses TRBV5-1 and TRBJ2-2, with a tentative D call TRBD1 (6 bases). The CDR3 runs to 15 residues. V lost 0 bases to trimming and J lost 6 bases, with 12 bases between them. Germline CDR1 SGHRS, CDR2 YFSETQ. CDR3 loop: CASSLDRVGAGELFF. The CDR3 DNA sequence: TGCGCCAGCAGCTTGGACAGGGTAGGCGCCGGGGAGCTGTTTTTT. The entire variable domain, with the rest obtained from reference TRBV5-1 and TRBJ2-2, is as follows: KAGVTQTPRYLIKTRGQQVTLSCSPISGHRSVSWYQQTPGQGLQFLFEYFSETQRNKGNFPGRFSGRQFSNSRSEMNVSTLELGDSALYLCASSLDRVGAGELFFGEGSRLTVL.